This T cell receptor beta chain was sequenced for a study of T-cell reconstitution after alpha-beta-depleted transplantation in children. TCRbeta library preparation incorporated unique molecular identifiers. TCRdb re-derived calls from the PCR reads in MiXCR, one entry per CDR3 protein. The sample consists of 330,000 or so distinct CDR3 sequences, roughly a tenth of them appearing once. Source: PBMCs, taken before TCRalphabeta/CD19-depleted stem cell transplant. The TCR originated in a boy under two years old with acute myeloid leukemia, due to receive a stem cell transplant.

The CDR3 nucleotides read TGTGCCACCAGCAGAGATCGGGTGGAAACAGATACGCAGTATTTT. Protein product: CATSRDRVETDTQYF. The rearrangement uses TRBV15 and TRBJ2-3; D is undetermined. V was trimmed by 0 bases and J by 3 bases, leaving 10 bases between them. The CDR3 contains 15 residues. Germline-derived CDR1 and CDR2 are LNHNV and YYDKDF (reference sequence).